One and the same sample provided the 26 T cell receptor beta chains below, sequenced in a study of blood T cell repertoires in COVID-19. The table came from immunoSEQ multiplex PCR; TCRdb's copy has only in-frame clones and leaves some out. This table has about 46,000 clones, roughly 85% appearing once. The sequenced sample consisted of peripheral blood. The receptors derive from a human donor in a cohort sampled during active COVID-19. The donor label of this sample is uncertain.

This clone was seen a few times. The genes are TRBV6-2 or TRBV6-3 and TRBJ2-2; 11 bases align to TRBD2. The V and J ends lost 6 bases and 6 bases, in that order; junction bases with no gene match: 21. CDR1 and CDR2 from the germline V gene are MNHEY and SVGEGT. The CDR3 is 20 amino acids. For the CDR3, the DNA is TGTGCCAGCAGCCTCACCAACAGCCTAGCGGGGGGCCCGGGGTCCGGGGAGCTGTTTTTT. It specifies CASSLTNSLAGGPGSGELFF.

The rearrangement uses TRBV4-2 and TRBJ2-1; unclear D gene. CDR3 length: 11 residues. From germline, CDR1 is LGHNA and CDR2 YNFKEQ. The germline V and J ends were trimmed by 1 base and 10 bases, with 5 bases remaining between them. The CDR3 coding sequence is TGTGCCAGCAGCCAAGGAGGCGAGCAGTTCTTC. As protein: CASSQGGEQFF.

This clone has more than one count but fewer than ten. The chain combines TRBV2 with TRBJ1-2, with 11 bases fitting TRBD1. CDR3 length: 15 amino acids. Germline V gene sequence: CDR1 SNHLY, CDR2 FYNNEI. After removal of 6 bases from V and 3 bases from J, the junction contained 6 bases not matched to a gene. CDR3 loop: CASSQGQGAYYGYTF. The CDR3 DNA reads TGTGCCAGCAGCCAAGGACAGGGGGCTTACTATGGCTACACCTTC.

The CDR3 bases are TGTGCCAGCAGCTTACCTGGGCCGCGAGAGCAGTTCTTC. Translated, it gives CASSLPGPREQFF. The chain recombines TRBV7-2 with TRBJ2-1, with D hard to call. The CDR3 loop spans 13 amino acids. V lost 2 bases and J 10 bases, leaving 12 bases between the germline ends. From germline, CDR1 is SGHTA and CDR2 FQGNSA.

V gene TRBV2 combines with J gene TRBJ2-1; TRBD2 is a possible D gene (5 bases). V lost 6 bases and J 6 bases, leaving 24 bases between the germline ends. This CDR3 region has 17 residues. CDR1 is SNHLY and CDR2 is FYNNEI in the germline V gene. The CDR3 sequence: CASSPRGGSPSSNEQFF. CDR3 in DNA: TGTGCCAGCAGCCCAAGAGGAGGCAGTCCATCGTCCAATGAGCAGTTCTTC.

The chain joins TRBV11-2 to TRBJ2-1; 11 bases align to TRBD2. The germline V gene has CDR1 SGHAT and CDR2 FQNNGV. The V and J ends lost 4 bases and 3 bases, in that order; junction bases with no gene match: 2. CDR3 length: 15 residues. The CDR3 nucleotides are TGTGCCAGCAGCTCTCTAGCGGGGGGCTACAATGAGCAGTTCTTC. It translates to CASSSLAGGYNEQFF. Full variable domain (missing parts from reference TRBV11-2 and TRBJ2-1): EAGVAQSPRYKIIEKRQSVAFWCNPISGHATLYWYQQILGQGPKLLIQFQNNGVVDDSQLPKDRFSAERLKGVDSTLKIQPAKLEDSAVYLCASSSLAGGYNEQFFGPGTRLTVL.

The chain is built from TRBV5-1 and TRBJ2-5; maybe TRBD2 (6 bases). The germline V gene encodes CDR1 SGHRS and CDR2 YFSETQ. V lost 0 bases and J lost 5, with 11 bases in between. This CDR3 is built from 14 residues. The CDR3 DNA follows: TGCGCCAGCAGCTTGGTTTCGGGGGAGGAGACCCAGTACTTC. This sequence encodes CASSLVSGEETQYF.

CDR3 loop: CASSSYGQGRNEQYF. The CDR3 coding sequence is TGTGCCAGTAGTTCCTACGGACAGGGGAGGAACGAGCAGTACTTC. The V call is TRBV19, the J call TRBJ2-7; TRBD1 aligns across 9 bases. Per germline, CDR1 LNHDA and CDR2 SQIVND (reference sequence). The CDR3 loop spans 15 amino acids. J lost 5 bases, V lost 5 bases, and 10 bases had no gene match.

The chain joins TRBV7-3 to TRBJ2-3; 13 bases fit TRBD2. V lost 4 bases to trimming and J lost 1 base; unmatched junction nucleotides: 2. Germline values: CDR1 SGHTA, CDR2 FQGTGA. This CDR3 spans 16 amino acids. The CDR3 DNA is TGTGCCAGCAGCTCCACTAGCGGGGGGGGCACAGATACGCAGTATTTT. Residues: CASSSTSGGGTDTQYF. Based on the CDR3 plus reference TRBV7-3 and TRBJ2-3, the full variable domain is GAGVSQTPSNKVTEKGKYVELRCDPISGHTALYWYRQSLGQGPEFLIYFQGTGAADDSGLPNDRFFAVRPEGSVSTLKIQRTERGDSAVYLCASSSTSGGGTDTQYFGPGTRLTVL.

The genes are TRBV9 and TRBJ2-2; D is perhaps TRBD1 (6 bases). The CDR3 sequence is 16 residues long. V shed 0 bases and J shed 5 bases, with 14 bases lying between them. Germline CDR1 and CDR2: SGDLS and YYNGEE. DNA for the CDR3: TGTGCCAGCAGCGTAGAGCCTCAGGGGAGTACCGGGGAGCTGTTTTTT. This encodes CASSVEPQGSTGELFF.

The CDR3 sequence: CASSHWAGGLKTQYF. DNA of the CDR3: TGTGCCAGCAGCCACTGGGCGGGGGGCCTAAAGACCCAGTACTTC. The chain couples TRBV14 to TRBJ2-5; 8 bases align to TRBD2. V shed 3 bases and J 6 bases; nucleotides not matched to a gene: 9. Germline V lookup: CDR1 SGHDN, CDR2 FVKESK. The CDR3 sequence is 15 residues long.

The chain couples TRBV5-1 to TRBJ2-1; 9 bases fit TRBD1. This CDR3 has 15 amino acids. Germline CDR1 reads SGHRS; CDR2 reads YFSETQ. With 0 bases clipped from V and 5 bases from J, the junction kept 3 bases outside the gene matches. The CDR3 DNA is TGCGCCAGCAGCTTGGGGGACAGGGAAGACAATGAGCAGTTCTTC. The encoded protein is CASSLGDREDNEQFF.

This chain uses TRBV19 with TRBJ2-2; perhaps TRBD1 as D (6 bases). From germline, CDR1 is LNHDA and CDR2 SQIVND (reference sequence). CDR3 size: 17 residues. The V and J ends lost 4 bases and 1 base respectively, with 16 bases between them. The CDR3 here is CASSRFTGLLNTGELFF. CDR3 DNA: TGTGCCAGTAGTAGGTTTACAGGGCTTTTGAACACCGGGGAGCTGTTTTTT.

The chain has TRBV11-2 and TRBJ1-6; D possibly corresponds to TRBD1 (5 bases). Germline V CDR1 and CDR2: SGHAT, FQNNGV. V was pared by 0 bases and J by 7 bases, with 13 bases between. This CDR3 region has 16 residues. The CDR3 spells CASSLEDRKGNSPLHF. The CDR3 DNA sequence: TGTGCCAGCAGCTTAGAAGACAGAAAAGGGAATTCACCCCTCCACTTT.

The chain recombines TRBV6-1 with TRBJ2-7, with D possibly being TRBD1 (6 bases). Germline V lookup: CDR1 MNHNS, CDR2 SASEGT. CDR3 size: 15 residues. Trimming took off 2 bases at V and 4 bases at J, with 15 bases between the two ends. The CDR3 protein is CASSESRQGWYEQYF. The CDR3 bases are TGTGCCAGCAGTGAATCGAGGCAGGGGTGGTACGAGCAGTACTTC.

The chain links TRBV6-5 to TRBJ1-5; tentative D call: TRBD1 (6 bases). This CDR3 comprises 15 residues. Trimming removed 7 bases from V and 7 bases from J, with 20 bases in between. Germline V gene data show CDR1 as MNHEY and CDR2 as SVGAGI. The CDR3 nucleotides read TGTGCCAGCACCAACGTGGCGGGGGGCGCCCAGCCCCAGCATTTT. Translation gives CASTNVAGGAQPQHF.

V is TRBV29-1 and J is TRBJ2-3; the match to TRBD2 covers 7 bases. The CDR3 runs 11 residues. Per the germline V gene, CDR1 is SQVTM and CDR2 is ANQGSEA. Trimming at V came to 4 bases and at J to 6 bases, leaving 1 base not matched to a gene. CDR3 DNA sequence: TGCAGCGTTGGGGGAGGGGATACGCAGTATTTT. Protein product: CSVGGGDTQYF.

The rearrangement uses TRBV5-5 and TRBJ2-6; no reliable D call. The germline V gene encodes CDR1 SGHKS and CDR2 YYEKEE (reference sequence). V lost 0 bases and J 0 bases, leaving 4 bases between the germline ends. This CDR3 comprises 15 residues. CDR3 region: CASSLVSSGANVLTF. The CDR3, as DNA: TGTGCCAGCAGCTTGGTCAGCTCTGGGGCCAACGTCCTGACTTTC.

This clone was recorded once. The V and J genes are TRBV24-1 and TRBJ1-1; D not certain. This CDR3 region has 12 residues. Germline values: CDR1 KGHDR, CDR2 SFDVKD. Trimming left V 3 bases short and J 3 bases short, with 4 bases between. The CDR3 DNA sequence: TGTGCCACCAGTGATCCCGACACTGAAGCTTTCTTT. This gives the protein CATSDPDTEAFF.

This rearrangement joins TRBV19 to TRBJ2-7; TRBD1 aligns across 9 bases. The CDR3 runs to 14 residues. Germline assignment: CDR1 LNHDA and CDR2 SQIVND (reference sequence). The ends lost 2 bases at V and 4 bases at J; junction bases unmatched: 3. The CDR3, as DNA: TGTGCCAGTAGTATAAGAGGACAGGGGTACGAGCAGTACTTC. It is translated as CASSIRGQGYEQYF.

This clone was found a few times. This sequence joins TRBV28 and TRBJ1-2; 11 bases are shared with TRBD1. The germline V gene encodes CDR1 MDHEN and CDR2 SYDVKM. CDR3 length: 16 amino acids. The trim removed 5 bases at V and 3 bases at J, leaving 8 bases unmatched. For the CDR3, the DNA is TGTGCCAGCAGTGTACGCCGGACAGGGGGCGACTATGGCTACACCTTC. This translates into CASSVRRTGGDYGYTF.

The chain uses TRBV6-5 and TRBJ1-2, with a tentative D call TRBD1 (5 bases). Trimming took off 11 bases at V and 4 bases at J, with 17 bases between the two ends. Germline V CDR1 and CDR2: MNHEY, SVGAGI. The CDR3 extends over 13 amino acids. The CDR3 DNA is TGTGCCTGCCCGGGGGTGGGTTTCTATGGCTACACCTTC. Translating gives CACPGVGFYGYTF.

This clone was detected once. The V and J genes are TRBV10-3 and TRBJ1-1; 7 bases fit TRBD1. This CDR3 is built from 14 residues. Per germline, CDR1 ENHRY and CDR2 SYGVKD. Trimming removed 6 bases from V and 1 base from J; junction bases left unmatched: 5. Here the CDR3 DNA reads TGTGCCATCAGGAGGGGACAGCAGAACACTGAAGCTTTCTTT. It specifies CAIRRGQQNTEAFF.

The J gene is TRBJ2-2, the V gene TRBV6-1; D ambiguous. Germline loops: CDR1 MNHNS, CDR2 SASEGT. Trimming took off 2 bases at V and 0 bases at J, with 10 bases between the two ends. The CDR3 spans 16 residues. CDR3 DNA: TGTGCCAGCAGTGAAATGAACGGAGCGAACACCGGGGAGCTGTTTTTT. As protein: CASSEMNGANTGELFF.

The rearrangement links TRBV2 to TRBJ1-3; the D gene is possibly TRBD1 (5 bases). The germline V gene has CDR1 SNHLY and CDR2 FYNNEI. There are 14 residues in the CDR3. Deletions cut 5 bases from V and 4 bases from J, with 12 bases between. CDR3 amino acids: CASSNVGGGNTIYF. CDR3 in DNA: TGTGCCAGCAGTAACGTGGGGGGAGGAAACACCATATATTTT.

The chain recombines TRBV9 with TRBJ2-3; 7 positions agree with TRBD2. The CDR3 sequence is 16 residues long. Germline V gene lookup returns CDR1 SGDLS and CDR2 YYNGEE. J was trimmed by 3 bases and V by 2 bases; bases with no gene match: 9. CDR3 nucleotide sequence: TGTGCCAGCAGCGTCTCCGGGACGGGAGGTACAGATACGCAGTATTTT. Amino acid sequence: CASSVSGTGGTDTQYF.